This T cell receptor (beta chain) appears in the sequencing data of a study of blood T cell repertoires in COVID-19. Trimming took 0 bases from V and 2 from J, leaving 4 bases between them. CDR1 KGHSH and CDR2 LQKENI come from the germline V gene. This CDR3 has 13 residues. TCRdb keeps only in-frame clones here, not all; method: immunoSEQ multiplex PCR. The table lists around 97,000 clones, 82% of them singletons. The chain uses TRBV18 and TRBJ1-2; no clear D. Input material: peripheral blood. This clonotype was sampled from a man between 65 and 79 years old with acute or convalescent COVID-19. This chain's CDR3 is CASSPPRNYGYTF. CDR3 sequence (DNA): TGTGCCAGCTCACCACCCAGAAACTATGGCTACACCTTC. The variable domain in full, with the rest retrieved from reference TRBV18 and TRBJ1-2, is NAGVMQNPRHLVRRRGQEARLRCSPMKGHSHVYWYRQLPEEGLKFMVYLQKENIIDESGMPKERFSAEFPKEGPSILRIQQVVRGDSAAYFCASSPPRNYGYTFGSGTRLTVV.